Listed below are T cell receptor beta chains from one sample, sequenced in a study of spatial heterogeneity in lung cancer. TCRdb redid the calling of the 5' RACE reads with MiXCR, one entry per CDR3 protein. This sample has about 82,000 distinct CDR3 sequences, with 10% to 15% found just once. Sequenced here: PBMCs, sampled at surgery. The receptors originated from a male donor with early-stage non-small cell lung cancer. The CDR3 runs from the conserved cysteine through the conserved F or W. Each record gives: V gene, clone size, J gene, D gene, CDR3 DNA, CDR3 protein. D genes are given only for firm matches. Size is stated for part of the rows, as once, few or many counts, or as a class when the clone is expanded.

v_gene: TRBV4-1
abundance: .
j_gene: TRBJ2-1
d_gene: .
CDR3nt: TGCGCCAGCAGCCAAGAGGGGCAGGTTGAGCAGTTCTTC
CDR3aa: CASSQEGQVEQFF

v_gene: TRBV29-1
abundance: few
j_gene: TRBJ2-5
d_gene: .
CDR3nt: TGCAGCGTTGAGGAGTCAGGAGAGACCCAGTACTTC
CDR3aa: CSVEESGETQYF

v_gene: TRBV7-2
abundance: .
j_gene: TRBJ2-5
d_gene: .
CDR3nt: TGTGCCAGCAGCCAAGAAGAGGGGGTGGCCCAGTACTTC
CDR3aa: CASSQEEGVAQYF

v_gene: TRBV19
abundance: few
j_gene: TRBJ2-7
d_gene: TRBD1
CDR3nt: TGTGCCAGTACCCCGTTAATCGGACAGGGAGACGAGCAGTACTTC
CDR3aa: CASTPLIGQGDEQYF

v_gene: TRBV12-3/TRBV12-4
abundance: .
j_gene: TRBJ2-7
d_gene: TRBD1
CDR3nt: TGTGCCAGCAGTTCGTCTACAGGGGCCTACGAGCAGTACTTC
CDR3aa: CASSSSTGAYEQYF

v_gene: TRBV5-6
abundance: many
j_gene: TRBJ2-2
d_gene: .
CDR3nt: TGTGCCAGCAGCGTGGACTGGAACACCGGGGAGCTGTTTTTT
CDR3aa: CASSVDWNTGELFF

v_gene: TRBV7-3
abundance: .
j_gene: TRBJ2-1
d_gene: .
CDR3nt: TGTGCCAGCAGCTTAAACGGGGGTAACACCTACAATGAGCAGTTCTTC
CDR3aa: CASSLNGGNTYNEQFF

v_gene: TRBV5-6
abundance: .
j_gene: TRBJ2-2
d_gene: TRBD2
CDR3nt: TGTGCCAGCAGCTCTTTGACTAGCGGGAGTTTAACCGGGGAGCTGTTTTTT
CDR3aa: CASSSLTSGSLTGELFF

v_gene: TRBV18
abundance: .
j_gene: TRBJ1-2
d_gene: TRBD1
CDR3nt: TGTGCCAGCTCACCCAAGGGGGCTCCCCCCAACTATGGCTACACCTTC
CDR3aa: CASSPKGAPPNYGYTF

v_gene: TRBV7-3
abundance: .
j_gene: TRBJ2-2
d_gene: .
CDR3nt: TGTGCCAGCAGCTTAGGGGGCAACACCGGGGAGCTGTTTTTT
CDR3aa: CASSLGGNTGELFF

v_gene: TRBV5-6
abundance: few
j_gene: TRBJ1-5
d_gene: .
CDR3nt: TGTGCCAGCAGCTCTGGACAATCGGATCAGCCCCAGCATTTT
CDR3aa: CASSSGQSDQPQHF

v_gene: TRBV10-3
abundance: few
j_gene: TRBJ1-2
d_gene: .
CDR3nt: TGTGCCATCAGTGAGGTCGGGGACCATGGCTACACCTTC
CDR3aa: CAISEVGDHGYTF

v_gene: TRBV7-2
abundance: many
j_gene: TRBJ2-3
d_gene: TRBD2
CDR3nt: TGTGCCAGCAGCTCGCGGGCGACTAGCGGGCAGAGGCTGGCAGCTACGCAGTATTTT
CDR3aa: CASSSRATSGQRLAATQYF

v_gene: TRBV6-1
abundance: .
j_gene: TRBJ2-1
d_gene: TRBD2
CDR3nt: TGTGCCAGCAACCCAGCGGGAGTACAAAACGAGCAGTTCTTC
CDR3aa: CASNPAGVQNEQFF

v_gene: TRBV7-2
abundance: few
j_gene: TRBJ1-1
d_gene: .
CDR3nt: TGTGCCAGCAGCTCCTCCTTGGGCTTTGAAGCTTTCTTT
CDR3aa: CASSSSLGFEAFF

v_gene: TRBV6-1
abundance: .
j_gene: TRBJ2-2
d_gene: TRBD1
CDR3nt: TGTGCCAGCGACAGGGGAAACACCGGGGAGCTGTTTTTT
CDR3aa: CASDRGNTGELFF

v_gene: TRBV24-1
abundance: .
j_gene: TRBJ2-1
d_gene: TRBD2
CDR3nt: TGTGCCACCAGTGATTCGTGGACTAGCGAGGTTGAGCAGTTCTTC
CDR3aa: CATSDSWTSEVEQFF

v_gene: TRBV30
abundance: .
j_gene: TRBJ1-1
d_gene: .
CDR3nt: TGTGCCTGGAGTGTACACCGGGATATGAACACTGAAGCTTTCTTT
CDR3aa: CAWSVHRDMNTEAFF

v_gene: TRBV4-1
abundance: few
j_gene: TRBJ1-1
d_gene: .
CDR3nt: TGCGCCAGCAGCCAAGAGCGACGGAGAGGGTATGGTGAAGCTTTCTTT
CDR3aa: CASSQERRRGYGEAFF

v_gene: TRBV28
abundance: .
j_gene: TRBJ1-6
d_gene: .
CDR3nt: TGTGCCAGCAGTTTAGGGGGACATTCACCCCTCCACTTT
CDR3aa: CASSLGGHSPLHF

v_gene: TRBV20-1
abundance: .
j_gene: TRBJ1-5
d_gene: .
CDR3nt: TGCAGTGCTAGGGTTACAGGGACCCGGGAGCAGCCCCAGCATTTT
CDR3aa: CSARVTGTREQPQHF

v_gene: TRBV27
abundance: .
j_gene: TRBJ1-5
d_gene: TRBD1
CDR3nt: TGTGCCAGCAGCTCCAACAGGGGGGGTCAGCCCCAGCATTTT
CDR3aa: CASSSNRGGQPQHF

v_gene: TRBV30
abundance: few
j_gene: TRBJ1-2
d_gene: .
CDR3nt: TGTGCCTCCCGTGACCGGGACTTACTCCTCTATGGCTACACCTTC
CDR3aa: CASRDRDLLLYGYTF

v_gene: TRBV29-1
abundance: few
j_gene: TRBJ2-3
d_gene: .
CDR3nt: TGCAGCGTTGATGGGACGCCCGGGAGTAGCACAGATACGCAGTATTTT
CDR3aa: CSVDGTPGSSTDTQYF

v_gene: TRBV6-2/TRBV6-3
abundance: few
j_gene: TRBJ2-3
d_gene: .
CDR3nt: TGTGCCAGCAGTTACTCGACGTCCACCCCCACAGATACGCAGTATTTT
CDR3aa: CASSYSTSTPTDTQYF

v_gene: TRBV18
abundance: few
j_gene: TRBJ1-4
d_gene: .
CDR3nt: TGTGCCAGCTCACCAGAGGTGGGTCCGGAACTGTTTTTT
CDR3aa: CASSPEVGPELFF

v_gene: TRBV24-1
abundance: few
j_gene: TRBJ2-3
d_gene: TRBD1
CDR3nt: TGTGCCACCAGTCCGGACAGGGGCACAGATACGCAGTATTTT
CDR3aa: CATSPDRGTDTQYF

v_gene: TRBV29-1
abundance: few
j_gene: TRBJ1-1
d_gene: TRBD1
CDR3nt: TGCAGCGTTGATAGCAGGGGGGGCACTGAAGCTTTCTTT
CDR3aa: CSVDSRGGTEAFF

v_gene: TRBV10-3
abundance: .
j_gene: TRBJ2-7
d_gene: TRBD1
CDR3nt: TGTGCCAGCGCGGTTGGGGACAGGGGTGGCGAGCAGTACTTC
CDR3aa: CASAVGDRGGEQYF